The 29 T cell receptor beta chains in this list originate from one sample, sequenced in a study of blood T cell repertoires in COVID-19. The protocol was immunoSEQ multiplex PCR, while the TCRdb copy is restricted to in-frame clones and leaves out a portion. The data contain 65,000 to 90,000 clones, 87% of them singletons. Sequences were obtained from peripheral blood. Every receptor here comes from a man aged 30-40 years with acute or convalescent COVID-19.

The V gene is TRBV7-2, the J gene TRBJ1-5; D is possibly TRBD1 (6 bases). This CDR3 contains 16 residues. With 1 base removed from V and 3 bases from J, the gap between germline ends came to 13 bases. Germline CDR1 is SGHTA and CDR2 is FQGNSA. CDR3 nucleotides: TGTGCCAGCAGCTTAGTTGGGGTGGGGGCCAATCAGCCCCAGCATTTT. It encodes CASSLVGVGANQPQHF.

This clone was counted a single time. The chain recombines TRBV3-1 (or the pseudogene TRBV3-2) with TRBJ2-7; tentatively, D is TRBD2 (5 bases). The CDR3 covers 14 residues. The V and J ends lost 0 bases and 6 bases respectively, with 12 bases between them. Germline V lookup: CDR1 LGHDT, CDR2 YNNKEL (reference sequence). The CDR3 sequence is CASSQERGSREQYF. The CDR3 region has the DNA TGTGCCAGCAGCCAAGAACGAGGGTCCCGCGAGCAGTACTTC.

V usage is TRBV3-1 (or the pseudogene TRBV3-2) and J usage is TRBJ2-1; 9 bases match TRBD2. The germline V gene has CDR1 LGHDT and CDR2 YNNKEL (reference sequence). The V and J ends lost 3 bases and 9 bases, in that order; junction bases with no gene match: 6. The CDR3 is 14 amino acids. CDR3 sequence (DNA): TGTGCCAGCAGCCAGGCGGGAGGGCGGCTTGAGCAGTTCTTC. This codes for CASSQAGGRLEQFF.

This clone was counted a single time. The rearrangement uses TRBV6-2 or TRBV6-3 and TRBJ2-5; 7 bases match TRBD1. CDR3 length: 15 residues. Germline values: CDR1 MNHEY, CDR2 SVGEGT. Unmatched junction bases numbered 3, after V lost 0 bases and J lost 2 bases. CDR3: CASSYSIRGQETQYF. CDR3 sequence (DNA): TGTGCCAGCAGTTACTCCATCAGGGGGCAAGAGACCCAGTACTTC.

The chain couples TRBV5-4 to TRBJ2-5, with unresolved D. Germline-derived CDR1 and CDR2 are SGHNT and YYREEE (reference sequence). Deletions cut 4 bases from V and 4 bases from J, with 8 bases between. The CDR3 is 12 residues long. Here the CDR3 reads CASSVYRETQYF. For the CDR3, the DNA is TGTGCCAGCAGCGTGTACAGAGAGACCCAGTACTTC.

The chain has TRBV11-3 and TRBJ2-1; 10 positions match TRBD2. The germline V gene has CDR1 SGHNT and CDR2 YENEEA. This CDR3 is 17 amino acids long. V lost 1 base and J lost 7; bases outside the gene matches: 10. CDR3 in amino acids: CASSLGWLAGAANEQFF. CDR3 DNA: TGTGCCAGCAGCTTAGGTTGGCTAGCGGGAGCTGCTAATGAGCAGTTCTTC.

The V call is TRBV21-1, the J call TRBJ2-7; the table assigns TRBD2, which was not confirmed against the DNA. TRBV21-1 is tagged as a pseudogene. There are 17 residues in the CDR3. The CDR3 region has the DNA TGTGCCAGCAGCAAAGTGGAAGATGACTGGAGCTCCTACGAGCAGTACTTC. This gives the protein CASSKVEDDWSSYEQYF.

The chain employs TRBV15 and TRBJ2-1, with TRBD2 identical over 7 bases. The CDR3 has 14 amino acids. With 8 bases clipped from V and 9 bases from J, the junction kept 13 bases outside the gene matches. The germline CDR1 and CDR2 sequences are LNHNV and YYDKDF (reference sequence). CDR3: CATGAGEKLVEQFF. CDR3 coding DNA: TGTGCCACCGGGGCGGGAGAGAAGCTCGTTGAGCAGTTCTTC.

The chain links TRBV4-3 to TRBJ2-3; TRBD2 matches at 7 bases. This CDR3 is 17 amino acids long. Looked up from germline, CDR1 is LGHNA and CDR2 is YSLEER. Trimming took 5 bases from V and 3 from J; bases not matched to a gene: 14. The CDR3 DNA reads TGCGCCAGCAGCATCCGAGCGGGAAACTTAGCGACAGATACGCAGTATTTT. As protein: CASSIRAGNLATDTQYF.

The chain uses TRBV4-1 and TRBJ1-4, with TRBD1 identical over 7 bases. After removal of 4 bases from V and 8 bases from J, the junction contained 10 bases not matched to a gene. Germline CDR1 is MGHRA and CDR2 is YSYEKL. The CDR3 loop spans 15 amino acids. In DNA, the CDR3 is TGCGCCAGCAGCCGAGTACAGGGGTTCGGGGAAAAACTGTTTTTT. Amino acid sequence: CASSRVQGFGEKLFF.

A single count supports this clone. The chain has TRBV28 and TRBJ1-4; 8 bases fit TRBD1. Germline loops: CDR1 MDHEN, CDR2 SYDVKM. Losses at the gene ends were 3 bases for V and 3 bases for J; bases not matched to a gene: 3. The CDR3 runs 15 residues. The DNA of the CDR3 is TGTGCCAGCAGTTTTCCAGGGGGCTCTAATGAAAAACTGTTTTTT. Its translation: CASSFPGGSNEKLFF.

The V gene is TRBV7-9, the J gene TRBJ2-1; TRBD1 matches 7 bases. CDR3 length: 13 residues. The V gene's germline CDR1 is SEHNR and CDR2 FQNEAQ (reference sequence). V trimming: 7 bases; J trimming: 6 bases; junction bases outside the gene matches: 6. The chain's CDR3 is CASTRTGLNEQFF. The CDR3 DNA follows: TGTGCCAGCACCCGGACAGGCCTCAATGAGCAGTTCTTC.

V gene TRBV6-5 combines with J gene TRBJ1-5; 7 nucleotides agree with TRBD1. Per the germline V gene, CDR1 is MNHEY and CDR2 is SVGAGI. V lost 6 bases to trimming and J lost 8 bases; unmatched junction nucleotides: 7. This CDR3 has 13 residues. The CDR3 spells CASRKGGWEPQHF. CDR3 bases: TGTGCCAGCAGGAAAGGGGGCTGGGAGCCCCAGCATTTT.

The rearrangement joins TRBV7-3 to TRBJ2-1; 8 nucleotides line up with TRBD1. The V gene's germline CDR1 is SGHTA and CDR2 FQGTGA. With V trimmed by 5 bases and J by 7 bases, 16 bases remained unmatched. This CDR3 comprises 17 residues. The CDR3 DNA reads TGTGCCAGCAGCGCCCGAGGGACAGGAGGAGGGTTAAATGAGCAGTTCTTC. Translated: CASSARGTGGGLNEQFF.

The CDR3, as DNA: TGTGCCAGCAGCCGGCCGGACAGCAGGGAGCTGTTTTTT. Protein: CASSRPDSRELFF. This chain connects TRBV5-5 to TRBJ2-2, with D possibly being TRBD1 (6 bases). The CDR3 loop spans 13 amino acids. Trimming took 4 bases from V and 9 from J, leaving 13 bases between them. The V gene's germline CDR1 is SGHKS and CDR2 YYEKEE (reference sequence).

The CDR3 sequence: CASSSYGATNEKLFF. CDR3 in DNA: TGTGCCAGCAGTTCTTACGGTGCAACTAATGAAAAACTGTTTTTT. The chain links TRBV28 to TRBJ1-4; no firm D call. V gave up 4 bases and J gave up 0 bases, with 9 bases separating them. CDR1 and CDR2 (germline): MDHEN, SYDVKM. The CDR3 contains 15 residues.

The V call is TRBV2, the J call TRBJ2-2; no definite D call. CDR3 length equals 12 residues. The germline CDR1 and CDR2 sequences are SNHLY and FYNNEI. V shed 11 bases and J shed 1 base, with 8 bases lying between them. CDR3: CARALNTGELFF. The CDR3 region has the DNA TGTGCCCGCGCCCTGAACACCGGGGAGCTGTTTTTT.

In this sample, this clone turned up a few times. The rearrangement uses TRBV30 and TRBJ1-2; TRBD1 agrees at 7 bases. The CDR3 runs to 14 residues. Losses at the gene ends were 4 bases for V and 5 bases for J; bases not matched to a gene: 10. Germline-derived CDR1 and CDR2 are GTSNPN and SVGIG (reference sequence). The CDR3 bases are TGTGCCTGGACCTCGATGACAGGGCAATATGGCTACACCTTC. It yields the protein CAWTSMTGQYGYTF.

For the CDR3, the DNA is TGTGCCAGCAGCTTAGAAAGGACAGGCAACGAGCAGTACTTC. Amino acid sequence: CASSLERTGNEQYF. The J gene is TRBJ2-7, the V gene TRBV7-8; 7 bases fit TRBD1. The germline V gene encodes CDR1 SGHVS and CDR2 FQNEAQ. Unmatched junction bases numbered 5, after V lost 1 base and J lost 5 bases. CDR3 size: 14 residues.

This clone was seen a single time. V is TRBV27 and J is TRBJ2-3; 10 nucleotides line up with TRBD1. The germline V gene encodes CDR1 MNHEY and CDR2 SMNVEV (reference sequence). V dropped 8 bases and J dropped 1; count of bases not matched to a gene: 6. The CDR3 spans 15 residues. The CDR3 is CASADRGHGTDTQYF. Here the CDR3 DNA reads TGTGCCAGCGCCGACAGGGGGCACGGCACAGATACGCAGTATTTT.

This chain links TRBV9 with TRBJ2-7; TRBD2 is a possible D gene (6 bases). The length of the CDR3 is 13 residues. CDR1 is SGDLS, CDR2 YYNGEE, per germline. V lost 0 bases and J 6 bases, leaving 10 bases between the germline ends. This chain's CDR3 is CASSVVGGGEQYF. The CDR3 nucleotides read TGTGCCAGCAGCGTAGTGGGGGGTGGCGAGCAGTACTTC.

This chain connects TRBV5-1 to TRBJ2-5; D is possibly TRBD1 (5 bases). Trimming took off 2 bases at V and 2 bases at J, with 13 bases between the two ends. This CDR3 spans 15 amino acids. Germline V lookup: CDR1 SGHRS, CDR2 YFSETQ. CDR3 sequence: CASSFNLQVQETQYF. In DNA form, the CDR3 reads TGCGCCAGCAGCTTTAACCTACAGGTGCAAGAGACCCAGTACTTC.

This clone appeared once. The chain combines TRBV7-8 with TRBJ2-2, with D possibly matching TRBD2 (5 bases). Germline V lookup: CDR1 SGHVS, CDR2 FQNEAQ. V lost 8 bases and J 2 bases, leaving 18 bases between the germline ends. This CDR3 region has 16 residues. CDR3 loop: CASGFTPGKNTGELFF. CDR3 sequence (DNA): TGTGCCAGCGGTTTTACCCCCGGGAAAAACACCGGGGAGCTGTTTTTT. The full variable domain, rest sourced from reference TRBV7-8 and TRBJ2-2, is GAGVSQSPRYKVAKRGQDVALRCDPISGHVSLFWYQQALGQGPEFLTYFQNEAQLDKSGLPSDRFFAERPEGSVSTLKIQRTQQEDSAVYLCASGFTPGKNTGELFFGEGSRLTVL.

The chain combines TRBV6-5 with TRBJ2-7; no firm D call. The germline V and J ends were trimmed by 8 bases and 2 bases, with 10 bases remaining between them. CDR1 MNHEY and CDR2 SVGAGI come from the germline V gene. The CDR3 has 12 amino acids. In DNA, the CDR3 is TGTGCCAGCGACAAAGGCACCTACGAGCAGTACTTC. Encoded protein: CASDKGTYEQYF.

Of note for this clone: Other DNA sequences in this sample translate to the same CDR3. The chain recombines TRBV28 with TRBJ2-1, with D maybe TRBD2 (5 bases). V lost 4 bases, J lost 0 bases, and 10 bases lay in between. Germline loops: CDR1 MDHEN, CDR2 SYDVKM. This CDR3 spans 15 amino acids. In nucleotides, the CDR3 is TGTGCCAGCAGTTCGAGCGGAAGCTCCTACAATGAGCAGTTCTTC. Its translation is CASSSSGSSYNEQFF.

V gene TRBV5-6 combines with J gene TRBJ2-5; D gene ambiguous. V lost 2 bases to trimming and J lost 0 bases, with 11 bases between them. CDR1 is SGHDT, CDR2 YYEEEE, per germline. CDR3 length: 15 residues. Here the CDR3 reads CASSFPLSDQETQYF. In DNA, the CDR3 is TGTGCCAGCAGCTTCCCGCTGAGCGACCAAGAGACCCAGTACTTC.

The V gene is TRBV30, the J gene TRBJ2-5, with a tentative D call TRBD2 (5 bases). This CDR3 is built from 12 residues. Germline V gene lookup returns CDR1 GTSNPN and CDR2 SVGIG (reference sequence). Trimming pared 5 bases from V and 4 bases from J, leaving 11 bases between. CDR3 nucleotide sequence: TGTGCCTGGTCGGGAAATCGAGAGACCCAGTACTTC. This encodes CAWSGNRETQYF.

The V call is TRBV7-9, the J call TRBJ2-1; D perhaps matches TRBD1 (6 bases). The CDR3 loop spans 13 amino acids. CDR1 and CDR2 from the germline V gene are SEHNR and FQNEAQ (reference sequence). V lost 4 bases to trimming and J lost 7 bases, with 11 bases between them. The CDR3 coding sequence is TGTGCCAGCAGCTCCTACAGGGAGAATGAGCAGTTCTTC. Amino acid sequence: CASSSYRENEQFF.

The chain employs TRBV19 and TRBJ1-5; possibly TRBD1 for D (5 bases). CDR1 is LNHDA, CDR2 SQIVND, per germline (reference sequence). The CDR3 loop spans 14 amino acids. Trimming took off 6 bases at V and 5 bases at J, with 14 bases between the two ends. DNA for the CDR3: TGTGCCAGTAGAGCTTTGGGGGAGGATCAGCCCCAGCATTTT. Translating gives CASRALGEDQPQHF.